These 31 T cell receptor beta chains came from one sample sequenced in a study of T cell changes during pregnancy in multiple sclerosis. TCRdb keeps only in-frame clones here, not all; method: immunoSEQ multiplex PCR. Of roughly 110,000 clones listed, 92% are singletons. The material sequenced was peripheral blood, taken after pregnancy. The origin of the receptors is a female donor with multiple sclerosis, enrolled in a pregnancy study.

This sequence joins TRBV2 and TRBJ2-1; the D gene is possibly TRBD1 (5 bases). Germline V gene lookup returns CDR1 SNHLY and CDR2 FYNNEI. V gave up 5 bases and J gave up 6 bases, with 20 bases separating them. The CDR3 is 16 residues long. The CDR3 sequence is CASSSERPGLLNEQFF. CDR3 sequence (DNA): TGTGCCAGCAGTTCTGAAAGGCCAGGGCTACTCAATGAGCAGTTCTTC.

The rearrangement uses TRBV19 and TRBJ2-2; 11 nucleotides match TRBD2. This CDR3 is built from 15 residues. V was clipped by 5 bases and J by 4 bases; unmatched bases: 3. CDR1 and CDR2 from the germline V gene are LNHDA and SQIVND (reference sequence). CDR3 in amino acids: CASSDSGRGTGELFF. The CDR3 DNA reads as TGTGCCAGTAGTGATAGCGGGAGGGGCACCGGGGAGCTGTTTTTT. Looking up the rest from reference TRBV19 and TRBJ2-2 gives the full variable domain: DGGITQSPKYLFRKEGQNVTLSCEQNLNHDAMYWYRQDPGQGLRLIYYSQIVNDFQKGDIAEGYSVSREKKESFPLTVTSAQKNPTAFYLCASSDSGRGTGELFFGEGSRLTVL.

The chain combines TRBV7-9 with TRBJ2-3; D uncertain. The V gene's germline CDR1 is SEHNR and CDR2 FQNEAQ (reference sequence). The V and J ends lost 6 bases and 2 bases respectively, with 12 bases between them. The CDR3 consists of 14 residues. CDR3 DNA sequence: TGTGCCAGCAGTCGTACATTGAACACAGATACGCAGTATTTT. As protein: CASSRTLNTDTQYF.

The V gene is TRBV19, the J gene TRBJ2-2, with 9 positions matching TRBD1. CDR3 length: 20 amino acids. J lost 0 bases, V lost 3 bases, and 14 bases had no gene match. Germline CDR1 and CDR2: LNHDA and SQIVND (reference sequence). CDR3 bases: TGTGCCAGTAGTATCATCCGAGGACAGGGGACACTTCCGAACACCGGGGAGCTGTTTTTT. This translates into CASSIIRGQGTLPNTGELFF.

V gene TRBV6-1 combines with J gene TRBJ1-1, with 10 bases that match TRBD1. This CDR3 is built from 18 residues. Germline CDR1 and CDR2: MNHNS and SASEGT. Unmatched junction bases numbered 10, after V lost 3 bases and J lost 0 bases. This chain's CDR3 is CASSDSHGTGVMNTEAFF. CDR3 in DNA: TGTGCCAGCAGTGATTCCCACGGGACAGGGGTAATGAACACTGAAGCTTTCTTT.

The V and J genes are TRBV5-1 and TRBJ1-2; D perhaps matches TRBD1 (6 bases). Trimming took 0 bases from V and 8 from J, leaving 11 bases between them. Germline lookup yields CDR1 SGHRS and CDR2 YFSETQ. CDR3 length: 13 amino acids. As DNA, the CDR3 is TGCGCCAGCAGCTTGGAAGGGGGTAGGGGCTACACCTTC. It is translated as CASSLEGGRGYTF. Combining the CDR3 with reference TRBV5-1 and TRBJ1-2 gives the whole variable domain KAGVTQTPRYLIKTRGQQVTLSCSPISGHRSVSWYQQTPGQGLQFLFEYFSETQRNKGNFPGRFSGRQFSNSRSEMNVSTLELGDSALYLCASSLEGGRGYTFGSGTRLTVV.

J is TRBJ2-1 and V is TRBV15, with 12 nucleotides matching TRBD2. The germline V gene encodes CDR1 LNHNV and CDR2 YYDKDF (reference sequence). The CDR3 sequence is 17 residues long. The V and J ends lost 3 bases and 3 bases, in that order; junction bases with no gene match: 6. Here the CDR3 DNA reads TGTGCCACCAGCAGGCACTTACTAGCGGGAGGCTACAATGAGCAGTTCTTC. As protein: CATSRHLLAGGYNEQFF.

J is TRBJ2-3 and V is TRBV19; TRBD2 matches at 10 bases. V dropped 5 bases and J dropped 2; count of bases not matched to a gene: 4. In germline, CDR1 is LNHDA, CDR2 SQIVND (reference sequence). The CDR3 length is 15 residues. CDR3 residues: CASSGLAETTDTQYF. CDR3 nucleotides: TGTGCCAGTAGTGGACTAGCGGAAACCACAGATACGCAGTATTTT.

Points on this clone: The same CDR3 is also encoded by other DNA sequences in this sample. V usage is TRBV6-5 and J usage is TRBJ1-2, with D possibly being TRBD1 (5 bases). The ends were cut back, 6 bases at V and 4 bases at J, with 9 bases in the middle. The CDR3 is made up of 12 amino acids. The germline CDR1 and CDR2 sequences are MNHEY and SVGAGI. The CDR3 here is CASRQGLYGYTF. The CDR3 nucleotides read TGTGCCAGCAGGCAGGGCCTCTATGGCTACACCTTC.

The chain has TRBV5-8 and TRBJ1-2; D uncertain. V lost 6 bases to trimming and J lost 7 bases, with 13 bases between them. The germline CDR1 and CDR2 sequences are SGHTS and YDEGEE. The CDR3 runs to 12 residues. The CDR3 bases are TGTGCCAGCACCCCCCGGTTAAGTGGCTACACCTTC. Translated: CASTPRLSGYTF.

The rearrangement links TRBV6-5 to TRBJ1-1; maybe TRBD1 (6 bases). The germline V and J ends were trimmed by 9 bases and 0 bases, with 14 bases remaining between them. Germline V gene lookup returns CDR1 MNHEY and CDR2 SVGAGI. The CDR3 runs 14 residues. This CDR3 is CASRQDPMNTEAFF. The CDR3 DNA reads as TGTGCCAGTAGACAGGACCCTATGAACACTGAAGCTTTCTTT.

The chain employs TRBV2 and TRBJ1-5; D perhaps matches TRBD1 (5 bases). The CDR3 has 15 residues. Germline loops: CDR1 SNHLY, CDR2 FYNNEI. Trimming removed 6 bases from V and 2 bases from J, with 14 bases in between. This chain's CDR3 is CASRPPGGGNQPQHF. CDR3 coding DNA: TGTGCCAGCAGACCTCCGGGGGGAGGCAATCAGCCCCAGCATTTT.

The chain links TRBV5-1 to TRBJ1-1, with 7 bases aligning to TRBD1. Per germline, CDR1 SGHRS and CDR2 YFSETQ. The V segment lost 4 bases and the J segment 3 bases; nucleotides outside the gene matches: 6. This CDR3 contains 14 residues. The CDR3 nucleotides are TGCGCCAGCAGCCGAAGGGGGCCGGACACTGAAGCTTTCTTT. Translated, it gives CASSRRGPDTEAFF.

The V call is TRBV5-4, the J call TRBJ2-5, with 10 bases identical to TRBD2. The V and J ends lost 4 bases and 3 bases, in that order; junction bases with no gene match: 3. CDR3 length equals 14 residues. In germline, CDR1 is SGHNT, CDR2 YYREEE (reference sequence). The chain's CDR3 is CASSPGLAEETQYF. In nucleotides, the CDR3 is TGTGCCAGCAGCCCTGGACTAGCGGAAGAGACCCAGTACTTC.

The V call is TRBV10-3, the J call TRBJ2-3, with TRBD1 identical over 7 bases. The germline CDR1 and CDR2 sequences are ENHRY and SYGVKD. The CDR3 has 15 residues. Trimming removed 9 bases from V and 2 bases from J; junction bases left unmatched: 11. The CDR3 loop reads CAIASGTEYTDTQYF. The CDR3 coding sequence is TGTGCCATAGCCTCCGGGACAGAGTACACAGATACGCAGTATTTT.

The rearrangement links TRBV4-2 to TRBJ1-2, with 10 bases identical to TRBD1. The CDR3 contains 15 residues. Trimming at V came to 6 bases and at J to 0 bases, leaving 4 bases not matched to a gene. Germline CDR1 reads LGHNA; CDR2 reads YNFKEQ. The CDR3: CASSRTGGANYGYTF. The DNA of the CDR3 is TGTGCCAGCAGTCGGACAGGGGGAGCTAACTATGGCTACACCTTC.

Only a few counts were recorded for this clone. J is TRBJ2-1 and V is TRBV5-1; 13 positions agree with TRBD2. Trimming cost V 4 bases and J 8 bases; bases outside gene matches: 6. The CDR3 sequence is 15 residues long. Germline V gene sequence: CDR1 SGHRS, CDR2 YFSETQ. CDR3 nucleotide sequence: TGCGCCAGCAGCGCTGGGACTAGCGGGGCCCATGAGCAGTTCTTC. Residues: CASSAGTSGAHEQFF.

This chain links TRBV9 with TRBJ1-1; unclear D gene. V was clipped by 6 bases and J by 5 bases, with 17 bases between them. The CDR3 is made up of 14 amino acids. The germline gives CDR1 SGDLS, CDR2 YYNGEE. As DNA, the CDR3 is TGTGCCAGCAATCCGGGAGGAGGTCGAACTGAAGCTTTCTTT. It encodes CASNPGGGRTEAFF.

V and J are TRBV19 and TRBJ2-1; 7 positions match TRBD1. CDR1 is LNHDA and CDR2 is SQIVND in the germline V gene (reference sequence). This CDR3 has 13 amino acids. Germline trimming cut 5 bases from V and 7 bases from J; bases unmatched to any gene: 5. Written as DNA, the CDR3 is TGTGCCAGTAGTCGGAAACAGGGGAATGAGCAGTTCTTC. This codes for CASSRKQGNEQFF.

This chain connects TRBV29-1 to TRBJ2-1; D is undetermined. This CDR3 comprises 11 residues. Deletions cut 5 bases from V and 3 bases from J, with 5 bases between. Germline CDR1 SQVTM, CDR2 ANQGSEA. For the CDR3, the DNA is TGCAGCGTTCCAAACTACAATGAGCAGTTCTTC. Amino acids: CSVPNYNEQFF.

The genes are TRBV18 and TRBJ2-5, with a tentative D call TRBD2 (6 bases). The germline V gene encodes CDR1 KGHSH and CDR2 LQKENI. With 2 bases removed from V and 4 bases from J, the gap between germline ends came to 11 bases. The CDR3 totals 14 residues. CDR3 bases: TGTGCCAGCTCACCAAACGGGGGAGGAGAGACCCAGTACTTC. It specifies CASSPNGGGETQYF.

This clone was seen a single time. The chain employs TRBV19 and TRBJ1-6, with D perhaps TRBD1 (5 bases). Trimming removed 3 bases from V and 6 bases from J, with 15 bases in between. The germline gives CDR1 LNHDA, CDR2 SQIVND (reference sequence). The CDR3 runs 16 residues. The CDR3 loop is CASSIGNGHPNSPLHF. CDR3 sequence (DNA): TGTGCCAGTAGTATCGGAAACGGACACCCTAATTCACCCCTCCACTTT.

The rearrangement uses TRBV6-5 and TRBJ1-2; a weak D match, TRBD1 (6 bases). Germline CDR1 MNHEY, CDR2 SVGAGI. Trimming left V 4 bases short and J 4 bases short, with 13 bases between. The CDR3 totals 14 residues. CDR3 in amino acids: CASSSPGTFYGYTF. The CDR3 nucleotides are TGTGCCAGCAGTTCCCCCGGGACATTCTATGGCTACACCTTC.

This clone was counted once. The J gene is TRBJ2-7, the V gene TRBV5-4, with a tentative D call TRBD2 (5 bases). Trimming cost V 1 base and J 6 bases, with 14 bases left between them. CDR1 and CDR2 from the germline V gene are SGHNT and YYREEE (reference sequence). The CDR3 is 14 amino acids. CDR3 DNA sequence: TGTGCCAGCAGCTTGCGGGAAACCCTCCCCGAGCAGTACTTC. Protein product: CASSLRETLPEQYF.

The chain couples TRBV18 to TRBJ2-5, with 7 bases lining up with TRBD2. Germline V CDR1 and CDR2: KGHSH, LQKENI. This CDR3 is 13 amino acids long. V shed 5 bases, J shed 2 bases, and the junction held 2 bases outside the gene matches. CDR3 nucleotide sequence: TGTGCCAGCTCAGCACTAGCGCAAGAGACCCAGTACTTC. Translated, it gives CASSALAQETQYF.

The gene calls are TRBV6-1 and TRBJ2-7; the match to TRBD1 covers 7 bases. The germline V gene has CDR1 MNHNS and CDR2 SASEGT. Trimming at V came to 5 bases and at J to 4 bases, leaving 5 bases not matched to a gene. The CDR3 contains 13 residues. The CDR3 coding sequence is TGTGCCAGCAGTCTACAGGGGTGGTACGAGCAGTACTTC. It is translated as CASSLQGWYEQYF.

The rearrangement joins TRBV28 to TRBJ1-1; D might be TRBD1 (5 bases). V was trimmed by 3 bases and J by 7 bases, leaving 12 bases between them. Germline loops: CDR1 MDHEN, CDR2 SYDVKM. This CDR3 contains 13 residues. This CDR3 reads CASSFPGLDEAFF. The DNA for the CDR3 is TGTGCCAGCAGTTTCCCGGGACTTGATGAAGCTTTCTTT.

V usage is TRBV30 and J usage is TRBJ2-1; the match to TRBD2 covers 9 bases. In germline, CDR1 is GTSNPN, CDR2 SVGIG (reference sequence). J was trimmed by 3 bases and V by 5 bases; bases with no gene match: 23. This CDR3 contains 20 residues. CDR3 loop: CAWSGIAGTSSSALYNEQFF. The CDR3 coding sequence is TGTGCCTGGTCTGGAATCGCCGGGACTAGCTCCTCAGCTCTCTACAATGAGCAGTTCTTC.

This clone was seen only a few times. The chain combines TRBV6-4 with TRBJ2-1, with 12 bases aligning to TRBD2. CDR1 is MRHNA and CDR2 is SNTAGT in the germline V gene. The CDR3 is 14 residues long. V was pared by 0 bases and J by 9 bases, with 0 bases of the junction left unmatched. The CDR3 DNA is TGTGCCAGCAGTGACTCACTAGCGGGGGGTGAGCAGTTCTTC. This gives the protein CASSDSLAGGEQFF.

The V call is TRBV11-2, the J call TRBJ1-2; D possibly corresponds to TRBD1 (5 bases). Trimming cost V 3 bases and J 2 bases, with 10 bases left between them. CDR1 and CDR2 (germline): SGHAT, FQNNGV. This CDR3 has 14 amino acids. CDR3 sequence (DNA): TGTGCCAGCAGCTTGGTCAGGGTCAACTATGGCTACACCTTC. Protein: CASSLVRVNYGYTF.

V usage is TRBV6-5 and J usage is TRBJ1-1; 7 nucleotides line up with TRBD1. The V gene end was trimmed by 5 bases and the J gene end by 4 bases; junction bases not matched to a gene: 7. This CDR3 comprises 14 residues. Germline V lookup: CDR1 MNHEY, CDR2 SVGAGI. DNA of the CDR3: TGTGCCAGCAGTCGCTCCGACAGGGTCACTGAAGCTTTCTTT. It specifies CASSRSDRVTEAFF.